This is a list of T cell receptor beta chains from one sample in a study of siplizumab effects on memory and regulatory T cells. TCRdb keeps only in-frame clones here, not all; method: immunoSEQ multiplex PCR. The sample consists of some 100,000 clones, around 97% of them appearing once. The sequenced sample consisted of naive CD4+ T cells sorted from blood. The receptors were sampled from a human donor in good health. The CDR3 runs from the conserved cysteine through the conserved F or W. The D gene is left open where the match is weak. Expanded clones are given a class, and other clones once, few, many or no size at all.

J gene	D gene	clone size	V gene	CDR3 protein	CDR3 DNA
TRBJ1-4	-	-	TRBV5-4	CASSTDRSNEKLFF	TGTGCCAGCAGCACCGACAGGAGTAATGAAAAACTGTTTTTT
TRBJ2-2	-	-	TRBV20-1	CSARGPGELFF	TGCAGTGCTAGAGGTCCCGGGGAGCTGTTTTTT
TRBJ1-1	-	-	TRBV18	CASSGQGRGTEAFF	TGTGCCAGCTCTGGGCAAGGCCGAGGGACTGAAGCTTTCTTT
TRBJ2-1	-	-	TRBV11-2	CASSSAWGRGYNEQFF	TGTGCCAGCAGCTCCGCGTGGGGGCGGGGGTACAATGAGCAGTTCTTC
TRBJ1-5	-	-	TRBV6-6	CASSSQGKDQPQHF	TGTGCCAGCAGTTCCCAGGGTAAGGATCAGCCCCAGCATTTT
TRBJ2-3	-	-	TRBV28	CASSQTDTQYF	TGTGCCAGCAGTCAAACAGATACGCAGTATTTT
TRBJ1-5	-	-	TRBV28	CASIAGLDQPQHF	TGTGCCAGCATTGCTGGGCTAGATCAGCCCCAGCATTTT
TRBJ2-4	-	-	TRBV6-5	CASSYEPRAKNIQYF	TGTGCCAGCAGTTACGAACCCAGAGCCAAAAACATTCAGTACTTC
TRBJ2-3	-	-	TRBV15	CATSRGGWGANTDTQYF	TGTGCCACCAGCAGAGGAGGGTGGGGGGCTAACACAGATACGCAGTATTTT
TRBJ2-1	-	-	TRBV6-6	CASSFGGIYNEQFF	TGTGCCAGCAGTTTTGGGGGGATCTACAATGAGCAGTTCTTC
TRBJ2-3	TRBD2	-	TRBV4-1	CASSQVPQVSGTTDTQYF	TGCGCCAGCAGCCAAGTACCGCAAGTTAGCGGGACCACAGATACGCAGTATTTT
TRBJ2-2	-	-	TRBV7-9	CASSVSFNTGELFF	TGTGCCAGCAGCGTTTCTTTCAACACCGGGGAGCTGTTTTTT
TRBJ1-1	-	few	TRBV7-6	CASSFRDMNTEAFF	TGTGCCAGCAGCTTCCGGGACATGAACACTGAAGCTTTCTTT
TRBJ1-6	-	-	TRBV7-6	CASSLGGSSYNSPLHF	TGTGCCAGCAGCTTAGGGGGGAGCTCCTATAATTCACCCCTCCACTTT
TRBJ2-3	TRBD1	-	TRBV28	CASSLNRGMTDTQYF	TGTGCCAGCAGTTTGAACAGGGGGATGACGGATACGCAGTATTTT
TRBJ2-7	TRBD1	-	TRBV28	CASSRDSFYEQYF	TGTGCCAGCAGTCGGGACAGCTTCTACGAGCAGTACTTC
TRBJ2-1	TRBD2	-	TRBV5-1	CASSSGTSGADEQFF	TGCGCCAGCAGCTCGGGGACTAGCGGGGCCGATGAGCAGTTCTTC
TRBJ2-5	-	-	TRBV5-1	CASTGGPQETQYF	TGCGCCAGCACAGGGGGGCCCCAAGAGACCCAGTACTTC
TRBJ2-7	TRBD1	-	TRBV7-6	CASSSGTVYEQYF	TGTGCCAGCAGCTCCGGGACAGTCTACGAGCAGTACTTC
TRBJ1-5	-	once	TRBV7-6	CASSPPGDQPQHF	TGTGCCAGCAGCCCCCCGGGGGACCAGCCCCAGCATTTT
TRBJ2-5	-	-	TRBV2	CASKFQETQYF	TGTGCCAGCAAATTTCAAGAGACCCAGTACTTC